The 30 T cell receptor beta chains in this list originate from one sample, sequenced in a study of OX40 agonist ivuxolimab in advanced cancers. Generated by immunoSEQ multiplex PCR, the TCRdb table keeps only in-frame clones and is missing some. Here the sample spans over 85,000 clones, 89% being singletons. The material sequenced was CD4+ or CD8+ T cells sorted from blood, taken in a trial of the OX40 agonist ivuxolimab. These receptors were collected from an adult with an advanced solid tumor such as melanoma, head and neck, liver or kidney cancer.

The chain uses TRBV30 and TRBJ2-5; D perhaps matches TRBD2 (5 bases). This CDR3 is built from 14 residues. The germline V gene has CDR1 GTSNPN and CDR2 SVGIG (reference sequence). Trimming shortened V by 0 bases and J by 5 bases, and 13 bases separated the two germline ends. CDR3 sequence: CAWSVRAGRETQYF. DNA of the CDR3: TGTGCCTGGAGTGTCCGGGCGGGCCGTGAGACCCAGTACTTC.

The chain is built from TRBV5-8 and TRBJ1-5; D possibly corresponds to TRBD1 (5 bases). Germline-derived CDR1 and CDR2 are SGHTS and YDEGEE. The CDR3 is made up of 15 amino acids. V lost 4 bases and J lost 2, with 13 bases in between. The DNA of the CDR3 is TGTGCCAGCAGCCGATTGACAGTGGGCAATCAGCCCCAGCATTTT. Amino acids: CASSRLTVGNQPQHF.

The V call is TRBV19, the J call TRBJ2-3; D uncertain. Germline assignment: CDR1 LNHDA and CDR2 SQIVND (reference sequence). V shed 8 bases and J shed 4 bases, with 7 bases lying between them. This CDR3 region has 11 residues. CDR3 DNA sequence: TGTGCCAGTTCCCACTCAGATACGCAGTATTTT. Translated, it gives CASSHSDTQYF. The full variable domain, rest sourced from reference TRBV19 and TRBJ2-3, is DGGITQSPKYLFRKEGQNVTLSCEQNLNHDAMYWYRQDPGQGLRLIYYSQIVNDFQKGDIAEGYSVSREKKESFPLTVTSAQKNPTAFYLCASSHSDTQYFGPGTRLTVL.

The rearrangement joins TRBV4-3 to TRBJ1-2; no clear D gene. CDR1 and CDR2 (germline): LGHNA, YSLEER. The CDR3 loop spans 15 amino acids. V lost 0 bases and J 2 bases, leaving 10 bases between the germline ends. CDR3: CASSQDKGQNYGYTF. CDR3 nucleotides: TGCGCCAGCAGCCAAGATAAAGGTCAGAACTATGGCTACACCTTC.

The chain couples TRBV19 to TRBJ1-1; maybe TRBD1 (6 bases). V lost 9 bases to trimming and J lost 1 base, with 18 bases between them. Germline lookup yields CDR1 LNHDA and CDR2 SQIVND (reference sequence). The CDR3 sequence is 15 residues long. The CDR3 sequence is CASEIRGGGNTEAFF. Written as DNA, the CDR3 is TGTGCCAGCGAAATTAGGGGGGGCGGGAACACTGAAGCTTTCTTT.

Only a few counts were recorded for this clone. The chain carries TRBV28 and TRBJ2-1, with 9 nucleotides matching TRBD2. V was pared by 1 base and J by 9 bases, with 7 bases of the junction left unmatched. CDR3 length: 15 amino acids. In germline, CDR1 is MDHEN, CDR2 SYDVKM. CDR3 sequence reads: CASSLLPSGTGEQFF. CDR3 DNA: TGTGCCAGCAGTTTATTGCCTAGCGGGACGGGTGAGCAGTTCTTC.

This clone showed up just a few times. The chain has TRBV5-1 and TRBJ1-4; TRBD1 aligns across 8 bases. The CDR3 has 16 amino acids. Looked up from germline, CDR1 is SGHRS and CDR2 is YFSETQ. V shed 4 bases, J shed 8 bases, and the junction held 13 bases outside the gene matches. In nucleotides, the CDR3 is TGCGCCAGCAGCCTAAATCCGGGACAGGAGTACGAAAAACTGTTTTTT. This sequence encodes CASSLNPGQEYEKLFF.

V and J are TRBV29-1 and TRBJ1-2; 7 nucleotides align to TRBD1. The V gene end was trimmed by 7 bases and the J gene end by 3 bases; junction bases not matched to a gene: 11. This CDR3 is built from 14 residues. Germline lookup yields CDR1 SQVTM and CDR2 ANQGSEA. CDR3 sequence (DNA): TGCAGCGCTGTGGACAGGACCAAGGACTATGGCTACACCTTC. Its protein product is CSAVDRTKDYGYTF.

CDR3 protein: CASSVGGFGTDTQYF. DNA for the CDR3: TGTGCCAGCAGTGTGGGGGGGTTTGGCACAGATACGCAGTATTTT. This rearrangement joins TRBV6-4 to TRBJ2-3; 7 nucleotides match TRBD2. The CDR3 is 15 amino acids. The trim removed 4 bases at V and 1 base at J, leaving 5 bases unmatched. Per the germline V gene, CDR1 is MRHNA and CDR2 is SNTAGT.

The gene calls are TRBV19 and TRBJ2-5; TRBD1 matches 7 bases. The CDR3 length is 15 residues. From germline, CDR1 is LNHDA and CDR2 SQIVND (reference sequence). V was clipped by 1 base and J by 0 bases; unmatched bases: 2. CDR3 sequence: CASSIGDSYQETQYF. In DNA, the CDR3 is TGTGCCAGTAGTATAGGGGACAGTTACCAAGAGACCCAGTACTTC. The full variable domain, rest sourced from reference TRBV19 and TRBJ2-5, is DGGITQSPKYLFRKEGQNVTLSCEQNLNHDAMYWYRQDPGQGLRLIYYSQIVNDFQKGDIAEGYSVSREKKESFPLTVTSAQKNPTAFYLCASSIGDSYQETQYFGPGTRLLVL.

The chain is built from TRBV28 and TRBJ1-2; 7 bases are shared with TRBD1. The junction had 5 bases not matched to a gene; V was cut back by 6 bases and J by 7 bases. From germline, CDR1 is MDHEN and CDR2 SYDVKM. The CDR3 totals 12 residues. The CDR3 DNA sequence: TGTGCCAGCAGGCCAGGGGGGTTTGGCTACACCTTC. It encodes CASRPGGFGYTF.

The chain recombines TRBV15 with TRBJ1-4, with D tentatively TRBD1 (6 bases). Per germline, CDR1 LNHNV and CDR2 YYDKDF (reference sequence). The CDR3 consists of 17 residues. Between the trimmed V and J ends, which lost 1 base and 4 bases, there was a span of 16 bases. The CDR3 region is CATSRARRGQLNEKLFF. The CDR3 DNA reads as TGTGCCACCAGCAGAGCCCGACGGGGACAACTTAATGAAAAACTGTTTTTT. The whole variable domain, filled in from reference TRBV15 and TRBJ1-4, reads DAMVIQNPRYQVTQFGKPVTLSCSQTLNHNVMYWYQQKSSQAPKLLFHYYDKDFNNEADTPDNFQSRRPNTSFCFLDIRSPGLGDTAMYLCATSRARRGQLNEKLFFGSGTQLSVL.

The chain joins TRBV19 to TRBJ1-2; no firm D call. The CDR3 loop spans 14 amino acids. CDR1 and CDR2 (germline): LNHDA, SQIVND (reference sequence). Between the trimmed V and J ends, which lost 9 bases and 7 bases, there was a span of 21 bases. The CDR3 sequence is CASHDKVSRSGYTF. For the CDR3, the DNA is TGTGCCAGCCACGATAAGGTTTCACGGAGTGGCTACACCTTC.

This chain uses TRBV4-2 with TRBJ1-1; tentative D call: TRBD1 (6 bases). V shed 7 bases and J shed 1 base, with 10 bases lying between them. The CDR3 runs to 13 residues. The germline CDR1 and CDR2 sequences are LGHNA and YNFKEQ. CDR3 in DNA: TGTGCCAGCAAACAGGGTGCGAACACTGAAGCTTTCTTT. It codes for CASKQGANTEAFF.

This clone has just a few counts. CDR3: CATSRGFRGGILYTEAFF. Here the CDR3 DNA reads TGTGCCACCAGCAGAGGATTCAGGGGAGGAATATTATACACTGAAGCTTTCTTT. This chain connects TRBV15 to TRBJ1-1, with a possible D match to TRBD1 (6 bases). Looked up from germline, CDR1 is LNHNV and CDR2 is YYDKDF (reference sequence). V was trimmed by 1 base and J by 3 bases, leaving 21 bases between them. The CDR3 consists of 18 residues.

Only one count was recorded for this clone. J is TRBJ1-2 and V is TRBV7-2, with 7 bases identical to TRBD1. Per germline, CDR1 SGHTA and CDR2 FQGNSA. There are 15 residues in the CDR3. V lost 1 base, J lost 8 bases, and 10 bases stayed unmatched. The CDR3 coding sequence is TGTGCCAGCAGCTTAGGGGGGAGAGACAGGGTGGGCTACACCTTC. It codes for CASSLGGRDRVGYTF.

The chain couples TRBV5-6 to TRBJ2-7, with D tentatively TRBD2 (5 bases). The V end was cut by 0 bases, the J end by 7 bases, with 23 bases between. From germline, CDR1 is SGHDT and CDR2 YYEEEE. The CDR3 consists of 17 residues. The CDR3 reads CASSLELARPSTGEQYF. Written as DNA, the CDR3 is TGTGCCAGCAGCTTGGAGTTAGCGCGCCCTTCAACGGGTGAGCAGTACTTC.

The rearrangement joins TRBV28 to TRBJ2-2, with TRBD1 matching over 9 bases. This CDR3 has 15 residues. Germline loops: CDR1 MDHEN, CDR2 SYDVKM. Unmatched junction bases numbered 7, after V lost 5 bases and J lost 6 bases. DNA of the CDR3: TGTGCCAGCAGTCCCAACAGGGGGCAGGCCGGGGAGCTGTTTTTT. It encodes CASSPNRGQAGELFF.

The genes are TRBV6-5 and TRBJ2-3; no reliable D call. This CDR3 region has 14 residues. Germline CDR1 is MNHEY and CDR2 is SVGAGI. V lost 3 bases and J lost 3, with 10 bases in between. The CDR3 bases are TGTGCCAGCAGTTATTTAGGTGGTACAGATACGCAGTATTTT. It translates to CASSYLGGTDTQYF.

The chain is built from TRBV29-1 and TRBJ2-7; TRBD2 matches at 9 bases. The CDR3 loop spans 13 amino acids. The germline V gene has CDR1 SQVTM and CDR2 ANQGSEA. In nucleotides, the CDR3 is TGCAGTATTATTAGCGGGAGCTCCTACGAGCAGTACTTC. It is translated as CSIISGSSYEQYF.

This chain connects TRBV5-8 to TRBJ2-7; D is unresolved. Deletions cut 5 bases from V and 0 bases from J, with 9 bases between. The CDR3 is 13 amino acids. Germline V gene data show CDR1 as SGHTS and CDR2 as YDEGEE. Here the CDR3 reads CASRSETSYEQYF. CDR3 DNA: TGTGCCAGCAGATCGGAGACCTCCTACGAGCAGTACTTC.

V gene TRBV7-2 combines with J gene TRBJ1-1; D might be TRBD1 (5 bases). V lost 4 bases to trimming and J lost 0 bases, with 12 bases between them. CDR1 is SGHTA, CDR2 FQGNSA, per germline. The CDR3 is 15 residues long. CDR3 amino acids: CASSYPGSLNTEAFF. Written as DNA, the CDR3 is TGTGCCAGCAGCTACCCAGGGTCGTTGAACACTGAAGCTTTCTTT.

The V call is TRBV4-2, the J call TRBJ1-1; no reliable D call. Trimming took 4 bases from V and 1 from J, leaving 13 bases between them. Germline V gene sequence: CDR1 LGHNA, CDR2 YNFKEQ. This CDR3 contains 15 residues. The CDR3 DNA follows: TGTGCCAGCAGCCCCGGAAGGCGGCCGAACACTGAAGCTTTCTTT. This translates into CASSPGRRPNTEAFF.

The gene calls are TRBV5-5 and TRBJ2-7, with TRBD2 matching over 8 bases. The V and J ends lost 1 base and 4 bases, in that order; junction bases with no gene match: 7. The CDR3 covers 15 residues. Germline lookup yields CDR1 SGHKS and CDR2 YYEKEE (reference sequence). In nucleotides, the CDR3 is TGTGCCAGCAGCTTGCAGGGGACTAGAGAGTACGAGCAGTACTTC. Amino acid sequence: CASSLQGTREYEQYF.

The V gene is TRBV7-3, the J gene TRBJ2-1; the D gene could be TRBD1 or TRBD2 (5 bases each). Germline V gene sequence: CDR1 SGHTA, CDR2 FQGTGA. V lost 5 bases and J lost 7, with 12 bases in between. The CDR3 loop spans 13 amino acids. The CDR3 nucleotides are TGTGCCAGCAGCCTTAGGGGAGCGAATGAGCAGTTCTTC. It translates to CASSLRGANEQFF.

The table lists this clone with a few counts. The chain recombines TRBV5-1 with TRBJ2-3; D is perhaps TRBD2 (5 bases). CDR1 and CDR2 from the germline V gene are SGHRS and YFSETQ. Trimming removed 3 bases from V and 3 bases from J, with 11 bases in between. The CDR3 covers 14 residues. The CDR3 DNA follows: TGCGCCAGCAGCTATCGGGGTCCGACAGATACGCAGTATTTT. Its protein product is CASSYRGPTDTQYF.

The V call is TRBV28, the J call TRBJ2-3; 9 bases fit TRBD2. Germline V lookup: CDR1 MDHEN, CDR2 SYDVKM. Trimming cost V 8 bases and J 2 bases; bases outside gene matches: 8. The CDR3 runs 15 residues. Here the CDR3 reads CASRDSGSNTDTQYF. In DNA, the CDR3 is TGTGCCAGCCGCGATAGCGGGAGCAACACAGATACGCAGTATTTT.

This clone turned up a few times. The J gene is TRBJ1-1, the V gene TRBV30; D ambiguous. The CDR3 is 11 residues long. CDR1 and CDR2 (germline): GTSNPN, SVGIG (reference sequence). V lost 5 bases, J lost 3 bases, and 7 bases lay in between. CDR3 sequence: CAWSRDTEAFF. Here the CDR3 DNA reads TGTGCCTGGTCACGTGACACTGAAGCTTTCTTT.

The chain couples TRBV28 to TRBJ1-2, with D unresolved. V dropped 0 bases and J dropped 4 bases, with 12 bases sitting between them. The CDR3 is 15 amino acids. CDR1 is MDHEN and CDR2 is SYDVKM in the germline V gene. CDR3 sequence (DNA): TGTGCCAGCAGTTTATGGGAAGGTCCGGCCTATGGCTACACCTTC. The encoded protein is CASSLWEGPAYGYTF.

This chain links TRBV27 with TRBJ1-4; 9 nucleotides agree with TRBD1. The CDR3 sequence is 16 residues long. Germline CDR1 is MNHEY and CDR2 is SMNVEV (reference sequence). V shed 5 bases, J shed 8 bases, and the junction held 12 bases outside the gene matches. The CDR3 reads CASSPDSGTGSEKLFF. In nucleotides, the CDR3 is TGTGCCAGCAGTCCAGACTCCGGGACAGGGTCAGAAAAACTGTTTTTT.